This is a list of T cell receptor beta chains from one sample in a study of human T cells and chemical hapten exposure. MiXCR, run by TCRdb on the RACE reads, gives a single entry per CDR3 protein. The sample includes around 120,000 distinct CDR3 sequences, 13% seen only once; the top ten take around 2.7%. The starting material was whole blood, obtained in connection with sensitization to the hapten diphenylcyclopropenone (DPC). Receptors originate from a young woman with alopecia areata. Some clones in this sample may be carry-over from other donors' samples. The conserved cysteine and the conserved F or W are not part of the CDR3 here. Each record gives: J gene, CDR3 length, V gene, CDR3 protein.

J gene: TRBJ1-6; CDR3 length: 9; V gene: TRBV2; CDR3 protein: ASSEPSPLH
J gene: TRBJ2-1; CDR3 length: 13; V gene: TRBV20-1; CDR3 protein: SARGRLAGVYEQF
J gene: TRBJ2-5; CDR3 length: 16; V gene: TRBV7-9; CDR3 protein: ASSLGGSFTIGSETQY
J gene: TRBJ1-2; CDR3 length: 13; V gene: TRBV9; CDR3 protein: ASSPGQTHYYGYT
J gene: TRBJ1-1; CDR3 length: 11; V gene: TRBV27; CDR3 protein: ASKDRPNTEAF
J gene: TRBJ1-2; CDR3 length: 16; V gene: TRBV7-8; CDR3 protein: ASSLSQPGSADAWGYT
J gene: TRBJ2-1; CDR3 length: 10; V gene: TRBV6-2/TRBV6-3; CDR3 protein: ASARWINEQF
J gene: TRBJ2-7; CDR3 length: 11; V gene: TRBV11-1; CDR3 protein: ASSAGTAYEQY
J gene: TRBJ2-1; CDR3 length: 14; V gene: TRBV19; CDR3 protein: ASSIEEAGAYNEQF
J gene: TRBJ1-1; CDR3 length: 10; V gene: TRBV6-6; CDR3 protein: ASMRRGTEAF